The next 11 T cell receptor beta chains were all read from a single sample in a study of blood T cell repertoires in COVID-19. Measured with immunoSEQ multiplex PCR; TCRdb has only the in-frame clones, and not every one. The sample records more than 200,000 clones, around 87% being singletons. Material: PBMCs or T cells enriched from blood (not recorded which). These receptors all stem from a woman between 45 and 65 years old who had recovered from COVID-19.

The chain uses TRBV30 and TRBJ1-5; D call uncertain. Between the trimmed V and J ends, which lost 0 bases and 1 base, there was a span of 7 bases. Per the germline V gene, CDR1 is GTSNPN and CDR2 is SVGIG (reference sequence). This CDR3 is built from 14 residues. CDR3 DNA sequence: TGTGCCTGGAGTGTACTGGTGAGCAATCAGCCCCAGCATTTT. This gives the protein CAWSVLVSNQPQHF.

J is TRBJ2-1 and V is TRBV5-1, with TRBD2 matching 10 bases. Per germline, CDR1 SGHRS and CDR2 YFSETQ. The CDR3 length is 14 residues. V shed 4 bases and J 4 bases; nucleotides not matched to a gene: 2. The CDR3 protein is CASSNSGRYNEQFF. The DNA of the CDR3 is TGCGCCAGCAGCAATAGCGGGAGGTACAATGAGCAGTTCTTC.

The chain employs TRBV2 and TRBJ2-1, with 9 bases aligning to TRBD2. The V gene end was trimmed by 1 base and the J gene end by 2 bases; junction bases not matched to a gene: 3. The CDR3 extends over 16 amino acids. Looked up from germline, CDR1 is SNHLY and CDR2 is FYNNEI. The CDR3 region has the DNA TGTGCCAGCAGTGAAGGAGGCGGGAGGGCCTACAATGAGCAGTTCTTC. Translating it yields CASSEGGGRAYNEQFF. The full variable domain, its missing parts supplied by reference TRBV2 and TRBJ2-1, is EPEVTQTPSHQVTQMGQEVILRCVPISNHLYFYWYRQILGQKVEFLVSFYNNEISEKSEIFDDQFSVERPDGSNFTLKIRSTKLEDSAMYFCASSEGGGRAYNEQFFGPGTRLTVL.

The J gene is TRBJ2-3, the V gene TRBV7-3; D perhaps matches TRBD2 (6 bases). Germline lookup yields CDR1 SGHTA and CDR2 FQGTGA. CDR3 length: 15 amino acids. The V end lost 4 bases, the J end lost 0 bases, and 11 bases lay between the germline ends. In nucleotides, the CDR3 is TGTGCCAGCAGCTCAACTAGCCGTAGCACAGATACGCAGTATTTT. Protein: CASSSTSRSTDTQYF. The full variable domain, in which reference TRBV7-3 and TRBJ2-3 provide the parts outside the CDR3, is GAGVSQTPSNKVTEKGKYVELRCDPISGHTALYWYRQSLGQGPEFLIYFQGTGAADDSGLPNDRFFAVRPEGSVSTLKIQRTERGDSAVYLCASSSTSRSTDTQYFGPGTRLTVL.

This clone was observed a single time. The chain joins TRBV30 to TRBJ1-2; D ambiguous. From germline, CDR1 is GTSNPN and CDR2 SVGIG (reference sequence). Trimming shortened V by 4 bases and J by 0 bases, and 12 bases separated the two germline ends. The CDR3 is 14 amino acids. The CDR3 bases are TGTGCCTGGATTAACAGTTTAGCTAACTATGGCTACACCTTC. Protein sequence: CAWINSLANYGYTF.

This rearrangement joins TRBV18 to TRBJ1-1; weak D call: TRBD1 (5 bases). Germline CDR1 and CDR2: KGHSH and LQKENI. The CDR3 sequence is 15 residues long. V dropped 3 bases and J dropped 3 bases, with 14 bases sitting between them. The CDR3 DNA reads as TGTGCCAGCTCACCCACAGGCTTAAAGGACACTGAAGCTTTCTTT. Protein: CASSPTGLKDTEAFF.

The J gene is TRBJ1-3, the V gene TRBV6-4; no reliable D call. CDR3 length equals 11 residues. Germline V lookup: CDR1 MRHNA, CDR2 SNTAGT. The ends were cut back, 7 bases at V and 10 bases at J, with 11 bases in the middle. CDR3 sequence reads: CASTLRRTIYF. CDR3 DNA: TGTGCCAGCACCCTTCGTAGAACCATATATTTT.

This clone is a singleton in its sample. The chain is built from TRBV5-5 and TRBJ1-5, with D tentatively TRBD1 (5 bases). In germline, CDR1 is SGHKS, CDR2 YYEKEE (reference sequence). The CDR3 contains 16 residues. The ends were cut back, 0 bases at V and 0 bases at J, with 10 bases in the middle. The CDR3 DNA reads as TGTGCCAGCAGCTTGGGGGGCGACAATAGCAATCAGCCCCAGCATTTT. Its translation: CASSLGGDNSNQPQHF.

The chain recombines TRBV5-4 with TRBJ2-2; 9 bases agree with TRBD1. The V and J ends lost 4 bases and 7 bases, in that order; junction bases with no gene match: 8. Per the germline V gene, CDR1 is SGHNT and CDR2 is YYREEE (reference sequence). This CDR3 region has 15 residues. The DNA of the CDR3 is TGTGCCAGCAGCACAGGGACAGGGAAAATCGGGGAGCTGTTTTTT. Translating it yields CASSTGTGKIGELFF.

CDR3 coding DNA: TGTGCCATCAGTGAGTTTGTTGCGGGTCTCTCCTACAATGAGCAGTTCTTC. This gives the protein CAISEFVAGLSYNEQFF. The gene calls are TRBV10-3 and TRBJ2-1; tentative D call: TRBD2 (5 bases). V lost 1 base and J lost 0, with 13 bases in between. Germline CDR1 is ENHRY and CDR2 is SYGVKD. The CDR3 covers 17 residues.

There are a few counts of this clone. The rearrangement links TRBV7-9 to TRBJ2-2, with TRBD1 identical over 7 bases. The CDR3 has 16 amino acids. Germline assignment: CDR1 SEHNR and CDR2 FQNEAQ (reference sequence). V shed 4 bases and J 1 base; nucleotides not matched to a gene: 6. This CDR3 is CASSSTGTENTGELFF. The CDR3 DNA sequence: TGTGCCAGCAGCTCCACCGGGACAGAGAACACCGGGGAGCTGTTTTTT.